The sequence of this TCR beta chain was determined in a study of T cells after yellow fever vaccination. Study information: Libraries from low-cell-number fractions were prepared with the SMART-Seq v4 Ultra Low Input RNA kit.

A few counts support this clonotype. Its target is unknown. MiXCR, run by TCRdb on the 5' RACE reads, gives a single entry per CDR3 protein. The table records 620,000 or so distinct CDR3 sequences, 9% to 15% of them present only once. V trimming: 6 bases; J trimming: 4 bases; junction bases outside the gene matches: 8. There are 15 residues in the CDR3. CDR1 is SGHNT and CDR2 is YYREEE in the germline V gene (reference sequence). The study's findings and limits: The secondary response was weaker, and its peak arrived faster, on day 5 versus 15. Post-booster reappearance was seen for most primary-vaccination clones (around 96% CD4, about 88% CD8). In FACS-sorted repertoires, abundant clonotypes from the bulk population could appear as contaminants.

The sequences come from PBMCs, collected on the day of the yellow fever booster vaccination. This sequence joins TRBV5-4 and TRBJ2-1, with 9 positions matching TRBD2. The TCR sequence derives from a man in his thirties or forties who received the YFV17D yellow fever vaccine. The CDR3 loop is CASTGSGSPYNEQFF. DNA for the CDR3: TGTGCCAGCACCGGTAGCGGGAGCCCGTACAATGAGCAGTTCTTC.